This is a list of T cell receptor beta chains from one sample in a study of OX40 agonist ivuxolimab in advanced cancers. Libraries were prepared by immunoSEQ multiplex PCR; TCRdb keeps only in-frame clonotypes and omits some of them. The data contain 55,000 to 80,000 clones, around four fifths of them singletons. Here the sequenced sample was CD4+ or CD8+ T cells sorted from blood, taken in a trial of the OX40 agonist ivuxolimab. The receptors come from an adult with an advanced solid tumor such as melanoma, head and neck, liver or kidney cancer. Each CDR3 is given with its conserved first and last residue. A D gene is named only where the DNA matches it firmly. Expanded clones get a size class; other rows say once, few or many, or leave the size out.

>TRBV29-1|NA|TRBJ2-7|NA
TGCAGCGTTGAAGATAGGGCAGGGTACGAGCAGTACTTC
CSVEDRAGYEQYF
>TRBV6-1|NA|TRBJ2-2|TRBD2
TGTGCCAGCAGTGGCCGGACTAGCGGGGGCGGGGAGCTGTTTTTT
CASSGRTSGGGELFF
>TRBV5-5|NA|TRBJ2-1|TRBD1
TGTGCCAGCAGCTTACAGGGGGCTTCCTCCTACAATGAGCAGTTCTTC
CASSLQGASSYNEQFF
>TRBV9|NA|TRBJ1-5|NA
TGTGCCAGCAGCGTAGATGCCCAGCGGTCTCAGCCCCAGCATTTT
CASSVDAQRSQPQHF
>TRBV19|few|TRBJ1-6|NA
TGTGCCAGTAGTATAAGGACCGTGGGGGATTCACCCCTCCACTTT
CASSIRTVGDSPLHF
>TRBV5-6|NA|TRBJ1-4|TRBD1
TGTGCCAGCAGCTGGACAGGGGGAGGGTTGAATGAAAAACTGTTTTTT
CASSWTGGGLNEKLFF
>TRBV18|NA|TRBJ1-1|NA
TGTGCCAGCTCACCACAGGATATGAACACTGAAGCTTTCTTT
CASSPQDMNTEAFF
>TRBV18|NA|TRBJ2-7|NA
TGTGCCAGCTCAGGCCTCGGGACCCCCTACGAGCAGTACTTC
CASSGLGTPYEQYF
>TRBV10-3|NA|TRBJ2-7|NA
TGTGCCACCGCGTCAGCCTGGGAGCAGTACTTC
CATASAWEQYF
>TRBV5-1|NA|TRBJ2-2|TRBD2
TGCGCCAGCAGCTTGGAACTAGCGGGAGAAACCGGGGAGCTGTTTTTT
CASSLELAGETGELFF
>TRBV5-4|NA|TRBJ2-1|TRBD1
TGTGCCAGCAGCCCTCTTCCGGGACAGGGGTACAATGAGCAGTTCTTC
CASSPLPGQGYNEQFF
>TRBV28|once|TRBJ2-7|NA
TGTGCCAGCACCCAGGGGGGTTCGACCTACGAGCAGTACTTC
CASTQGGSTYEQYF
>TRBV9|NA|TRBJ1-6|NA
TGTGCCAGCAGCGTAGAGGACAGCCCTTCCCCCCTCCACTTT
CASSVEDSPSPLHF
>TRBV9|NA|TRBJ2-7|NA
TGTGCCAGCAGCTCTTGGGGGAGCTCCTACGAGCAGTACTTC
CASSSWGSSYEQYF
>TRBV6-6|few|TRBJ1-6|NA
TGTGCCAGCAGTTACGGCCAGAATAATTCACCCCTCCACTTT
CASSYGQNNSPLHF
>TRBV29-1|NA|TRBJ2-2|TRBD2
TGCAGCGTCTCTGGACTAGCGACCGGGGAGCTGTTTTTT
CSVSGLATGELFF
>TRBV6-5|few|TRBJ1-1|NA
TGTGCCAGCAGATACAGGGAGAACACTGAAGCTTTCTTT
CASRYRENTEAFF
>TRBV6-1|NA|TRBJ1-2|TRBD1
TGTGCCAGCAGTGATCCGGGACAGGGGGACGGCTACACCTTC
CASSDPGQGDGYTF
>TRBV6-1|NA|TRBJ1-2|NA
TGTGCCAGCAGTGTTTCAGCCTATGGCTACACCTTC
CASSVSAYGYTF
>TRBV19|once|TRBJ2-1|TRBD1
TGTGCCAGTAGTATAGATAGAGACAGGGAAAATGAGCAGTTCTTC
CASSIDRDRENEQFF
>TRBV9|NA|TRBJ1-4|NA
TGTGCCAGCAGTGCCACGCTACACCCTAATGAAAAACTGTTTTTT
CASSATLHPNEKLFF
>TRBV7-9|NA|TRBJ1-5|TRBD1
TGTGCCAGCAGCCCCGACAGGGTATTAGGCAATCAGCCCCAGCATTTT
CASSPDRVLGNQPQHF
>TRBV28|NA|TRBJ1-5|NA
TGTGCCAGCACAGTGGGTGTCCCCCCGGGCCAGCATTTT
CASTVGVPPGQHF
>TRBV11-3|NA|TRBJ2-4|NA
TGTGCCAGCAGCTTAGTTGGGGAGCCCAAAAACATTCAGTACTTC
CASSLVGEPKNIQYF
>TRBV7-2|NA|TRBJ2-3|TRBD2
TGTGCCAGCAGCATCCTTTTACTAGCGGGAGGGGTCACAGATACGCAGTATTTT
CASSILLLAGGVTDTQYF
>TRBV5-6|NA|TRBJ2-5|NA
TGTGCCAGCAGCTTGCCCGGGCAGGGATCAGAGACCCAGTACTTC
CASSLPGQGSETQYF
>TRBV21-1|NA|TRBJ2-5|NA
TGTCCCGTTGGATCGAGTCCTCAAGAGACCCAGTACTTC
CPVGSSPQETQYF
>TRBV7-6|NA|TRBJ1-1|NA
TGTGCCAGCAGCCTAGGGGGGGAAGCTTTCTTT
CASSLGGEAFF
>TRBV2|NA|TRBJ1-1|TRBD1
TGTGCCAGCAGTCGGACAGGGCTAACTGAAGCTTTCTTT
CASSRTGLTEAFF
>TRBV19|NA|TRBJ1-6|NA
TGTGCCAGTAGTATAGGGACAGCAAATTCACCCCTCCACTTT
CASSIGTANSPLHF
>TRBV6-5|NA|TRBJ1-3|TRBD1
TGTGCCAGCAGGGAAGGGGGCCGTGGAAACACCATATATTTT
CASREGGRGNTIYF
>TRBV19|once|TRBJ2-3|TRBD2
TGTGCCAGTAGAGGACTAGCGGATTTCACAGATACGCAGTATTTT
CASRGLADFTDTQYF
>TRBV6-1|NA|TRBJ1-1|TRBD1
TGTGCCAGCAGGGGGACAGATATGAACACTGAAGCTTTCTTT
CASRGTDMNTEAFF
>TRBV30|NA|TRBJ2-7|TRBD1
TGTGCCTGGAGTGTACAATTGGGACAGTCAGGCGAGCAGTACTTC
CAWSVQLGQSGEQYF
>TRBV14|NA|TRBJ2-7|NA
TGTGTCAGCAGCCAGGCTAGACGCGAGCAGTACTTC
CVSSQARREQYF
>TRBV5-6|NA|TRBJ2-1|TRBD2
TGTGCCAGCAGCTTGACCTTAGCGGGAGGAAACTACAATGAGCAGTTCTTC
CASSLTLAGGNYNEQFF
>TRBV29-1|NA|TRBJ1-2|NA
TGCAGCGTTGCCGGTCAGGGCACGCACTATGGCTACACCTTC
CSVAGQGTHYGYTF